This T cell receptor beta chain was identified in a study of T cell repertoires in cytomegalovirus infection. Whole-study context: CMV infection plus the matching HLA type was flagged by public TCR beta signatures.

The germline V gene has CDR1 MNHEY and CDR2 SMNVEV (reference sequence). The CDR3 contains 15 residues. Trimming removed 6 bases from V and 1 base from J; junction bases left unmatched: 6. As for this clonotype: Its antigen is not known.

TCRdb redid the calling of the reads with MiXCR, one entry per CDR3 protein. The table lists over 40,000 distinct CDR3 sequences, about 21% of them singletons, with about 55% in the top ten. This sample comprised CD8+ T cells from cultured PBMCs, obtained from culture after CMV antigen stimulation. This clonotype originated in a human donor in good health (CMV status not recorded). Some clones in this sample may be carry-over from other donors' samples. The rearrangement uses TRBV27 and TRBJ1-5; 7 nucleotides match TRBD1. The DNA for the CDR3 is TGTGCCAGCAGCCGTACAGGGGCGAGCAATCAGCCCCAGCATTTT. Translated: CASSRTGASNQPQHF.